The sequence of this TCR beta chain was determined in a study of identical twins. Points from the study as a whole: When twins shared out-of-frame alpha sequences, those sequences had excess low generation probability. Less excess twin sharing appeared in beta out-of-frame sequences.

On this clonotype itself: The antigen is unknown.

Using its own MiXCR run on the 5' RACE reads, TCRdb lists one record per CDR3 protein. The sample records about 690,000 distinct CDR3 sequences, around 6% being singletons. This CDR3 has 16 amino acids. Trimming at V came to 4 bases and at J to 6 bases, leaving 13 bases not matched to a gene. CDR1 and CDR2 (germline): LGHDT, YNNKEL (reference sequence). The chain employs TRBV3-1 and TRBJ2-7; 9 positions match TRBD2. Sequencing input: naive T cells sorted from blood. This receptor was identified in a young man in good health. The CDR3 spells CASSRRPAGGMGEQYF. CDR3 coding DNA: TGTGCCAGCAGCCGGAGGCCAGCGGGAGGTATGGGCGAGCAGTACTTC.